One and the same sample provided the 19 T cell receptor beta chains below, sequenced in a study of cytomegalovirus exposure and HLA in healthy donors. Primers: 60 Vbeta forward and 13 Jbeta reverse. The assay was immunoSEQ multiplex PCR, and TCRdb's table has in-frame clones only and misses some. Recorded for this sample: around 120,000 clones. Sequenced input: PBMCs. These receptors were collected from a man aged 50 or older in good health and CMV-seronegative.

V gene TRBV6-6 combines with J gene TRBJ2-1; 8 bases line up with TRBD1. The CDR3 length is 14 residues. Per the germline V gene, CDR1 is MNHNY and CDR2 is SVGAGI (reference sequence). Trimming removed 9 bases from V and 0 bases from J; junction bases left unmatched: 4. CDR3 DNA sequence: TGTGCCAGTTCCACAGGGGGCTCCTACAATGAGCAGTTCTTC. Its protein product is CASSTGGSYNEQFF.

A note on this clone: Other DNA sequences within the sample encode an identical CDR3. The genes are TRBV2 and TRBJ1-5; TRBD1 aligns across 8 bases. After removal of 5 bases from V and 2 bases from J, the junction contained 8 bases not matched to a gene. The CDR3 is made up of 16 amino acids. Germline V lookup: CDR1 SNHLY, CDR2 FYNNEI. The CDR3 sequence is CASSQTGTGGNQPQHF. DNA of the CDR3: TGTGCCAGCAGTCAAACCGGGACAGGAGGCAATCAGCCCCAGCATTTT.

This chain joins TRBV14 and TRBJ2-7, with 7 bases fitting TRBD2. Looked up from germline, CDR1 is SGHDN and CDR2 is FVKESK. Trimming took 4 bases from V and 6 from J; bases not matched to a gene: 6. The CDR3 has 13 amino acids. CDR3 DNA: TGTGCCAGCAGCCCCTGGGGAGGGCCCGAGCAGTACTTC. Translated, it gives CASSPWGGPEQYF.

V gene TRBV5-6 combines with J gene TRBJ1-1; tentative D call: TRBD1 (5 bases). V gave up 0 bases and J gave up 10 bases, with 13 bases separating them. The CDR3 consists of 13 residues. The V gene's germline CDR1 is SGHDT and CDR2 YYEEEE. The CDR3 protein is CASSLGVKGSAFF. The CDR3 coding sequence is TGTGCCAGCAGCTTGGGTGTAAAGGGGTCAGCTTTCTTT.

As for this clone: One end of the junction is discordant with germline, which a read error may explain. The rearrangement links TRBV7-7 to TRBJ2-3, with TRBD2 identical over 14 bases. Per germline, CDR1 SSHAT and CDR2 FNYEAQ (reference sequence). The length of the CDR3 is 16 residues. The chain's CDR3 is CASSSGLAGGSDTQYF. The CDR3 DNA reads TGTGCTAGCAGCTCAGGACTAGCGGGAGGTTCAGATACGCAGTATTTT.

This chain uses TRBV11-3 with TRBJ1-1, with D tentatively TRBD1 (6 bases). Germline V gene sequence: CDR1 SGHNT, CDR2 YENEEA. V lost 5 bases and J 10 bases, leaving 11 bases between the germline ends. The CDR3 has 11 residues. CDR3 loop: CASSTQGRAFF. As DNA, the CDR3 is TGTGCCAGCAGCACACAGGGTAGAGCTTTCTTT.

The CDR3: CASSGQGYGYTF. The CDR3 nucleotides read TGTGCCAGCAGCGGACAGGGCTATGGCTACACCTTC. The chain combines TRBV5-6 with TRBJ1-2, with 8 bases that match TRBD1. Germline CDR1 is SGHDT and CDR2 is YYEEEE. The CDR3 spans 12 residues. With 4 bases clipped from V and 4 bases from J, the junction kept 0 bases outside the gene matches.

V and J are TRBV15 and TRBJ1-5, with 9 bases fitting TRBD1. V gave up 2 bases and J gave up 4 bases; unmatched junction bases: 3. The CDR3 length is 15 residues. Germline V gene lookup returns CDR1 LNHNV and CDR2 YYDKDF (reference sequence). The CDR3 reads CATSRLGTGNQPQHF. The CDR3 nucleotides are TGTGCCACCAGCAGACTTGGGACAGGGAATCAGCCCCAGCATTTT.

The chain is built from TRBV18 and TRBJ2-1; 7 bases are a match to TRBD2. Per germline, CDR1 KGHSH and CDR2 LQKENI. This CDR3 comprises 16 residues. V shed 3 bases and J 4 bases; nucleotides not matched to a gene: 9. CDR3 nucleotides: TGTGCCAGCTCACCCGACCTAGCGGACTTGTACAATGAGCAGTTCTTC. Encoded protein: CASSPDLADLYNEQFF.

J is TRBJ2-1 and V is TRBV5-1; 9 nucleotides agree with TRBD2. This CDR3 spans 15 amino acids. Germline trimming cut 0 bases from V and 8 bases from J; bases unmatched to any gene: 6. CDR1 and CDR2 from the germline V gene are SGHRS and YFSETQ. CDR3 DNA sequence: TGCGCCAGCAGCTTGGTGCTAGCGGGAAGGGATGAGCAGTTCTTC. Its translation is CASSLVLAGRDEQFF.

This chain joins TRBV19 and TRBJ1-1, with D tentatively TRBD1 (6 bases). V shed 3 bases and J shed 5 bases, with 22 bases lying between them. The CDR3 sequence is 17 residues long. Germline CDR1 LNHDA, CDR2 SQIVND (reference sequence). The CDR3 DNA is TGTGCCAGTAGTATGGGAGGGGGAGGGTGGGGATGGACTGAAGCTTTCTTT. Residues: CASSMGGGGWGWTEAFF.

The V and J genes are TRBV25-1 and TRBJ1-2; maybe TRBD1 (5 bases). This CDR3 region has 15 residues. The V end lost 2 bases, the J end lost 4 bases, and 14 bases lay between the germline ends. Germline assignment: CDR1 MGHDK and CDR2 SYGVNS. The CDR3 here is CASSESGGMSYGYTF. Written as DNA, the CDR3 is TGTGCCAGCAGTGAAAGTGGGGGGATGAGCTATGGCTACACCTTC.

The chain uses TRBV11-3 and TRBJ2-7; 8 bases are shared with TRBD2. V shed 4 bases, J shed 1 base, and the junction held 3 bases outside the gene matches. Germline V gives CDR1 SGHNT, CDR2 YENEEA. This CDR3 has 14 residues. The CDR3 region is CASSSAGESYEQYF. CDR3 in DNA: TGTGCCAGCAGCTCAGCGGGGGAGTCCTACGAGCAGTACTTC.

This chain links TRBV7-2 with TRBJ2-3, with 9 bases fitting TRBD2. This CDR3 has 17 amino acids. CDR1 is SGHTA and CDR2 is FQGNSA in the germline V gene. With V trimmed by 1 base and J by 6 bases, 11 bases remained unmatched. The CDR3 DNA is TGTGCCAGCAGCTTAGGCGCAGCGGGGGGCCTAACGGATACGCAGTATTTT. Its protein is CASSLGAAGGLTDTQYF.

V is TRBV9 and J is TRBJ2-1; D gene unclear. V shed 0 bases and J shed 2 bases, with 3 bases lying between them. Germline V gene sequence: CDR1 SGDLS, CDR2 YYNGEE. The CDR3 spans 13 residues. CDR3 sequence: CASSVAPYNEQFF. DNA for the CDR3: TGTGCCAGCAGCGTAGCTCCCTACAATGAGCAGTTCTTC.

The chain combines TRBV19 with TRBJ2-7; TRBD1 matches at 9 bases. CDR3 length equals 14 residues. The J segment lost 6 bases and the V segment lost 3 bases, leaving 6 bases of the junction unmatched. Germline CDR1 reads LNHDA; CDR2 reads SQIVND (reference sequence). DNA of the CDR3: TGTGCCAGTAGTATCCGGGACAGGGCTTTCGAGCAGTACTTC. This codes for CASSIRDRAFEQYF.

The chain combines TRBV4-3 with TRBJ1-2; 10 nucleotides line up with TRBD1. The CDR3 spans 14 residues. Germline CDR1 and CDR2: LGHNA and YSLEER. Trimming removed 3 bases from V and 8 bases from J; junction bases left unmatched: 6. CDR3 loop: CASSHDRGLYGYTF. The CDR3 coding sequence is TGCGCCAGCAGCCATGACAGGGGGCTTTACGGCTACACCTTC.

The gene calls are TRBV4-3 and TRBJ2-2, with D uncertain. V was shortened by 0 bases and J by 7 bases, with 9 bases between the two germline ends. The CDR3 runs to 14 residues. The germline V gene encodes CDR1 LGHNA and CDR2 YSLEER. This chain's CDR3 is CASSQEVVGGELFF. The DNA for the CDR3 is TGCGCCAGCAGCCAAGAGGTAGTTGGCGGGGAGCTGTTTTTT.

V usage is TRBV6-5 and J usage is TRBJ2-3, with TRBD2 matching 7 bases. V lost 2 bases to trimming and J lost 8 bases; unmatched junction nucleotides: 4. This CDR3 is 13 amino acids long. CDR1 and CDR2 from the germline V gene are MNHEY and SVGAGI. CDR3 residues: CASSYIERGTQYF. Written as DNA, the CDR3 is TGTGCCAGCAGTTACATCGAGCGGGGTACGCAGTATTTT.